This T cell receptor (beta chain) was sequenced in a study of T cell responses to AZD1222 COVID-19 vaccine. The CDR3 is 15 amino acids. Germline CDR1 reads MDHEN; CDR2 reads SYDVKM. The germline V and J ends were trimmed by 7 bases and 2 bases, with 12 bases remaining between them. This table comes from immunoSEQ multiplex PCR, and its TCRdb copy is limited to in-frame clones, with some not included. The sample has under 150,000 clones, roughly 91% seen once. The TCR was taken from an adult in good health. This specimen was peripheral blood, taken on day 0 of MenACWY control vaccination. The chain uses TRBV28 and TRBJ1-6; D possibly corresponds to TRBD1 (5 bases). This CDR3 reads CASTRGEAYNSPLHF. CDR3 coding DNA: TGTGCCAGCACCCGGGGGGAAGCCTATAATTCACCCCTCCACTTT.